Below, 28 T cell receptor beta chains from the same sample are listed, as sequenced in a study of blood T cells in healthy people across ages. Sample-barcoded 5' priming and a J-beta primer mix drove a second PCR of about 7 to 12 cycles. TCRdb re-derived calls from the 5' RACE reads in MiXCR, one entry per CDR3 protein. The data show about 800,000 distinct CDR3 sequences, with roughly 25% seen just once and under 4.5% held by the top ten. The data were also submitted as part of a second study, on T cells of mothers and their children.

The sequencing input was blood. Every receptor here comes from a boy between 10 and 17 years old in good health.

The gene calls are TRBV7-9 and TRBJ1-1; TRBD1 is a possible D gene (5 bases). Germline CDR1 is SEHNR and CDR2 is FQNEAQ (reference sequence). Trimming took 5 bases from V and 3 from J, leaving 13 bases between them. This CDR3 region has 14 residues. CDR3 DNA: TGTGCCAGCAGCCCTCGACAGCTTTACACTGAAGCTTTCTTT. It translates to CASSPRQLYTEAFF.

Only a few counts were recorded for this clonotype. V gene TRBV7-8 combines with J gene TRBJ2-7, with D possibly being TRBD2 (6 bases). Per the germline V gene, CDR1 is SGHVS and CDR2 is FQNEAQ. CDR3 length: 19 residues. Trimming removed 5 bases from V and 5 bases from J, with 31 bases in between. CDR3 protein: CASSLRSTAGTPRGHEQYF. In DNA form, the CDR3 reads TGTGCCAGCAGCCTACGATCCACCGCCGGGACTCCCCGAGGGCACGAGCAGTACTTC. The variable domain in full, with the rest retrieved from reference TRBV7-8 and TRBJ2-7, is GAGVSQSPRYKVAKRGQDVALRCDPISGHVSLFWYQQALGQGPEFLTYFQNEAQLDKSGLPSDRFFAERPEGSVSTLKIQRTQQEDSAVYLCASSLRSTAGTPRGHEQYFGPGTRLTVT.

This clonotype was detected many times. The V call is TRBV6-4, the J call TRBJ2-1; 7 nucleotides line up with TRBD2. Germline CDR1 MRHNA, CDR2 SNTAGT. Unmatched junction bases numbered 0, after V lost 2 bases and J lost 2 bases. The CDR3 sequence is 14 residues long. The CDR3 spells CASSDGGAYNEQFF. For the CDR3, the DNA is TGTGCCAGCAGTGACGGGGGGGCCTACAATGAGCAGTTCTTC.

This clonotype was observed a handful of times. The genes are TRBV7-9 and TRBJ2-1; TRBD1 or TRBD2 may be the D gene (5 bases each). The CDR3 has 14 residues. The germline V gene encodes CDR1 SEHNR and CDR2 FQNEAQ (reference sequence). The V end was cut by 2 bases, the J end by 4 bases, with 9 bases between. CDR3 amino acids: CASSLSGHYNEQFF. Here the CDR3 DNA reads TGTGCCAGCAGCTTATCGGGGCATTACAATGAGCAGTTCTTC.

This clonotype has only a few counts. The chain carries TRBV2 and TRBJ1-1, with a possible D match to TRBD1 (5 bases). The germline V and J ends were trimmed by 4 bases and 3 bases, with 9 bases remaining between them. This CDR3 contains 13 residues. Germline V lookup: CDR1 SNHLY, CDR2 FYNNEI. CDR3 in amino acids: CASSGREYTEAFF. CDR3 in DNA: TGTGCCAGCAGTGGCAGGGAGTACACTGAAGCTTTCTTT.

There are a few counts of this clonotype. The V and J genes are TRBV20-1 and TRBJ2-5; a weak D match, TRBD1 (5 bases). The J call could be wrong; TRBJ2-1 is a better fit for the DNA end. Germline assignment: CDR1 DFQATT and CDR2 SNEGSKA (reference sequence). The CDR3 loop spans 12 amino acids. CDR3 amino acids: CSASTTGVGQFF. The CDR3 DNA is TGCAGTGCTAGCACCACAGGAGTCGGGCAGTTCTTC.

This clonotype was counted only a few times. This chain uses TRBV6-1 with TRBJ2-7; possible D gene TRBD1, 6 bases. The CDR3 is 12 residues long. The V gene's germline CDR1 is MNHNS and CDR2 SASEGT. The CDR3 loop reads CVTKQGFYEQYF. The CDR3 nucleotides read TGTGTCACAAAACAGGGATTCTACGAGCAGTACTTC.

This clonotype was counted a few times. The rearrangement links TRBV9 to TRBJ2-1; TRBD2 matches at 11 bases. The CDR3 runs 15 residues. V dropped 4 bases and J dropped 3; count of bases not matched to a gene: 3. Per germline, CDR1 SGDLS and CDR2 YYNGEE. The CDR3 nucleotides read TGTGCCAGCAGCTATAGCGGGGGGGACTACAATGAGCAGTTCTTC. Amino acid sequence: CASSYSGGDYNEQFF. Full variable domain (remainder filled in from reference TRBV9 and TRBJ2-1): DSGVTQTPKHLITATGQRVTLRCSPRSGDLSVYWYQQSLDQGLQFLIQYYNGEERAKGNILERFSAQQFPDLHSELNLSSLELGDSALYFCASSYSGGDYNEQFFGPGTRLTVL.

This rearrangement joins TRBV20-1 to TRBJ2-6, with 10 bases matching TRBD2. Germline V lookup: CDR1 DFQATT, CDR2 SNEGSKA (reference sequence). The CDR3 extends over 19 amino acids. V was clipped by 0 bases and J by 1 base; unmatched bases: 9. The CDR3 DNA reads as TGCAGTGCTAGAGATCTGGGCCTAGCGGGAGCTTCTGGGGCCAACGTCCTGACTTTC. Its protein is CSARDLGLAGASGANVLTF.

The chain carries TRBV14 and TRBJ2-5; TRBD2 matches at 7 bases. Judging by the DNA end, TRBJ2-7 fits better; the J call may be wrong. The CDR3 has 16 residues. In germline, CDR1 is SGHDN, CDR2 FVKESK. The CDR3 spells CASSPPGLPTPYEQYF. CDR3 nucleotide sequence: TGTGCCAGCAGCCCCCCGGGACTACCAACTCCCTACGAGCAGTACTTC.

This clonotype has just a few counts. The junction differs from germline at one of its ends, possibly a read error. The rearrangement uses TRBV5-1 and TRBJ2-5; D unclear. CDR3 length equals 15 residues. From germline, CDR1 is SGHRS and CDR2 YFSETQ. CDR3 DNA: TGCGCCAGCAGCTTGAGGCAGTGGAAGTCAGAGACCCAGCACTTC. Translated: CASSLRQWKSETQHF.

This chain connects TRBV12-3 or TRBV12-4 to TRBJ2-5, with D perhaps being TRBD1 or TRBD2 (5 bases each). The CDR3 contains 13 residues. V was trimmed by 5 bases and J by 5 bases, leaving 12 bases between them. The CDR3 sequence: CASSPGTPETQYF. The CDR3 DNA is TGTGCCAGCAGTCCGGGGACCCCCGAGACCCAGTACTTC.

This chain joins TRBV19 and TRBJ1-1; no definite D call. The germline CDR1 and CDR2 sequences are LNHDA and SQIVND (reference sequence). The V end was cut by 7 bases, the J end by 1 base, with 13 bases between. This CDR3 spans 14 amino acids. CDR3 amino acids: CASTPTLPNTEAFF. The CDR3 DNA reads TGTGCCAGTACCCCCACACTGCCGAACACTGAAGCTTTCTTT.

This clonotype was observed a handful of times. This rearrangement joins TRBV6-5 to TRBJ2-6, with D uncertain. The germline V gene has CDR1 MNHEY and CDR2 SVGAGI. The CDR3 has 17 residues. Trimming removed 2 bases at V and 0 bases at J, with 11 bases between. The CDR3 protein is CASSYLTIFSGANVLTF. Written as DNA, the CDR3 is TGTGCCAGCAGTTACCTGACCATTTTCTCTGGGGCCAACGTCCTGACTTTC.

The genes are TRBV28 and TRBJ2-7, with 9 bases identical to TRBD2. CDR1 is MDHEN and CDR2 is SYDVKM in the germline V gene. V shed 9 bases, J shed 3 bases, and the junction held 12 bases outside the gene matches. The CDR3 runs to 15 residues. DNA of the CDR3: TGTGCCAGTAGGGAGCGGGGGGCTTCTCACTACGAGCAGTACTTC. Encoded protein: CASRERGASHYEQYF.

This clonotype has more than one count but fewer than ten. The V and J genes are TRBV28 and TRBJ1-1, with D possibly matching TRBD1 (5 bases). Germline lookup yields CDR1 MDHEN and CDR2 SYDVKM. Trimming took 4 bases from V and 0 from J, leaving 15 bases between them. The CDR3 totals 16 residues. CDR3 sequence reads: CASSSLGQGMNTEAFF. The CDR3 DNA sequence: TGTGCCAGCAGTTCCTTGGGGCAGGGCATGAACACTGAAGCTTTCTTT.

Comments on this clonotype: The CDR3 carries no conserved terminal phenylalanine or tryptophan, so it likely arises from a read error. The genes are TRBV25-1 and TRBJ2-3; no firm D call. Germline CDR1 reads MGHDK; CDR2 reads SYGVNS. The CDR3 runs to 16 residues. V lost 4 bases to trimming and J lost 0 bases, with 14 bases between them. The CDR3 DNA follows: TGTGCCAGCAGTGTCATGGTCCGCTCTAGCACAGATACGCAGTATCTT. Its protein is CASSVMVRSSTDTQYL.

The chain uses TRBV4-1 and TRBJ2-2; no firm D call. Germline V gene sequence: CDR1 MGHRA, CDR2 YSYEKL. V shed 1 base and J shed 7 bases, with 10 bases lying between them. This CDR3 contains 14 residues. As DNA, the CDR3 is TGCGCCAGCAGCCAAGGGAATCTCTACGGGGAGCTGTTTTTT. Protein sequence: CASSQGNLYGELFF.

The rearrangement links TRBV9 to TRBJ2-7, with D possibly TRBD1 on 6 matching bases. The CDR3 runs to 14 residues. Trimming removed 4 bases at V and 2 bases at J, with 13 bases between. The germline CDR1 and CDR2 sequences are SGDLS and YYNGEE. The CDR3 spells CASSSGVLPYEQYF. DNA of the CDR3: TGTGCCAGCAGCTCAGGGGTCTTACCCTACGAGCAGTACTTC.

There are a few counts of this clonotype. This chain joins TRBV4-1 and TRBJ2-7; either TRBD1 or TRBD2 may fit D (5 bases each). V dropped 3 bases and J dropped 2 bases, with 11 bases sitting between them. There are 14 residues in the CDR3. Germline CDR1 and CDR2: MGHRA and YSYEKL. The CDR3 nucleotides read TGCGCCAGCAGCCAGAGGGACGGGACCTACGAGCAGTACTTC. This translates into CASSQRDGTYEQYF.

This chain uses TRBV7-8 with TRBJ1-6; D is uncertain. Trimming removed 1 base at V and 10 bases at J, with 17 bases between. Germline values: CDR1 SGHVS, CDR2 FQNEAQ. The CDR3 spans 16 residues. CDR3 region: CASSLEGPSGGSPLHF. The CDR3 DNA follows: TGTGCCAGCAGCTTAGAGGGCCCATCGGGAGGGTCACCCCTCCACTTT.

This clonotype has a single count. Being one base from a much bigger clone, this may be a read error. V gene TRBV7-3 combines with J gene TRBJ2-2; the match to TRBD2 covers 11 bases. J lost 4 bases, V lost 2 bases, and 3 bases had no gene match. Germline loops: CDR1 SGHTA, CDR2 FQGTGA. This CDR3 region has 16 residues. CDR3 loop: CASSLLSGRATGELFF. CDR3 DNA sequence: TGTGCCAGCAGCTTACTTAGCGGGAGGGCCACCGGGGAGCTGTTTTTT.

The gene calls are TRBV2 and TRBJ2-7, with D maybe TRBD1 (6 bases). The V and J ends lost 8 bases and 5 bases respectively, with 25 bases between them. Germline V gives CDR1 SNHLY, CDR2 FYNNEI. The CDR3 is 16 amino acids. This chain's CDR3 is CASAPEKGGDSHEQYF. CDR3 DNA sequence: TGTGCCAGCGCTCCCGAAAAAGGGGGAGATTCCCACGAGCAGTACTTC.

This chain connects TRBV4-3 to TRBJ2-1; possibly TRBD1 for D (6 bases). Germline V gives CDR1 LGHNA, CDR2 YSLEER. V was pared by 2 bases and J by 3 bases, with 8 bases between. There are 14 residues in the CDR3. The CDR3 is CASSQRGGYNEQFF. The DNA of the CDR3 is TGCGCCAGCAGCCAACGAGGGGGCTACAATGAGCAGTTCTTC.

The CDR3 DNA reads TGTGCCAGCAGTCCCAGTTCCGGACAGTATAATGAAAAACTGTTTTTT. It yields the protein CASSPSSGQYNEKLFF. The V and J genes are TRBV6-1 and TRBJ1-4; the D gene is possibly TRBD1 (6 bases). The CDR3 is 16 residues long. Germline values: CDR1 MNHNS, CDR2 SASEGT. The V end lost 5 bases, the J end lost 4 bases, and 17 bases lay between the germline ends.

This clonotype came up a few times. This rearrangement joins TRBV7-3 to TRBJ2-7; TRBD2 aligns across 13 bases. From germline, CDR1 is SGHTA and CDR2 FQGTGA. V dropped 4 bases and J dropped 7; count of bases not matched to a gene: 7. The CDR3 runs 15 residues. The CDR3 nucleotides read TGTGCCAGCAGCTCTGGGACTAGCGGGATGGAGGAGCAGTACTTC. It is translated as CASSSGTSGMEEQYF.

The chain couples TRBV18 to TRBJ2-7; TRBD2 matches at 8 bases. The germline V gene has CDR1 KGHSH and CDR2 LQKENI. Trimming at V came to 4 bases and at J to 5 bases, leaving 13 bases not matched to a gene. The CDR3 runs to 16 residues. CDR3 bases: TGTGCCAGCTCACGAAGCGGGAGTTCAAGTATCGACGAGCAGTACTTC. Translating gives CASSRSGSSSIDEQYF.

The chain links TRBV5-4 to TRBJ2-5, with 12 bases lining up with TRBD2. The CDR3 spans 18 residues. Germline assignment: CDR1 SGHNT and CDR2 YYREEE (reference sequence). The junction had 15 bases not matched to a gene; V was cut back by 6 bases and J by 3 bases. CDR3 sequence reads: CASKKGGLAGPGKETQYF. The CDR3 DNA sequence: TGTGCCAGCAAGAAAGGGGGACTAGCGGGTCCAGGGAAAGAGACCCAGTACTTC. Complete variable domain (other parts from reference TRBV5-4 and TRBJ2-5): ETGVTQSPTHLIKTRGQQVTLRCSSQSGHNTVSWYQQALGQGPQFIFQYYREEENGRGNFPPRFSGLQFPNYSSELNVNALELDDSALYLCASKKGGLAGPGKETQYFGPGTRLLVL.